A single sample gave rise to the 8 T cell receptor beta chains below, sequenced in a study of shared clonotypes between healthy human individuals. Sequencing was performed with immunoSEQ multiplex PCR; in TCRdb, only in-frame clones are kept and a portion is missing. The repertoire includes 1.5 million to 2.5 million clones, 85% to 95% of them detected once, and more than 0.95% sits in the top ten. Naive CD8 populations comprised CD45RO-negative cells positively selected for CCR7, excluding terminally differentiated effector memory CD45RA+ cells. Input material: naive CD8+ T cells sorted from blood. The receptors stem from a young man in good health.

The rearrangement joins TRBV11-2 to TRBJ2-7; the D is unclear. Germline values: CDR1 SGHAT, CDR2 FQNNGV. CDR3 length equals 16 residues. V lost 1 base, J lost 5 bases, and 18 bases lay in between. The CDR3 spells CASSLVLGPSTDEQYF. CDR3 sequence (DNA): TGTGCCAGCAGCTTAGTCTTAGGCCCGTCGACCGACGAGCAGTACTTC.

The chain combines TRBV9 with TRBJ2-5; 13 bases fit TRBD2. Trimming took 0 bases from V and 1 from J; bases not matched to a gene: 3. In germline, CDR1 is SGDLS, CDR2 YYNGEE. The CDR3 totals 17 residues. The CDR3 is CASSVAGTSGVQETQYF. The CDR3, as DNA: TGTGCCAGCAGCGTAGCGGGGACTAGCGGGGTCCAAGAGACCCAGTACTTC.

CDR3 sequence: CASSSRTGWTEAFF. The DNA of the CDR3 is TGTGCCAGTAGTTCGCGGACAGGGTGGACTGAAGCTTTCTTT. The chain employs TRBV19 and TRBJ1-1; 8 bases match TRBD1. The CDR3 loop spans 14 amino acids. Germline V gives CDR1 LNHDA, CDR2 SQIVND (reference sequence). With 5 bases clipped from V and 5 bases from J, the junction kept 7 bases outside the gene matches.

This chain connects TRBV6-6 to TRBJ2-1, with TRBD2 matching over 11 bases. Trimming removed 6 bases from V and 2 bases from J; junction bases left unmatched: 6. The CDR3 length is 16 residues. The germline gives CDR1 MNHNY, CDR2 SVGAGI (reference sequence). In DNA form, the CDR3 reads TGTGCCAGCAGGCTGGGACTAGCGGTACCCTACAATGAGCAGTTCTTC. It specifies CASRLGLAVPYNEQFF.

The rearrangement joins TRBV11-2 to TRBJ2-7; D is possibly TRBD1 or TRBD2 (6 bases each). Germline CDR1 SGHAT, CDR2 FQNNGV. V was pared by 10 bases and J by 2 bases, with 15 bases between. The CDR3 has 13 amino acids. The CDR3 reads CATTTGATYEQYF. CDR3 in DNA: TGTGCCACCACCACGGGGGCTACCTACGAGCAGTACTTC.

V and J are TRBV2 and TRBJ2-1, with 10 positions matching TRBD2. J lost 9 bases, V lost 4 bases, and 18 bases had no gene match. CDR1 is SNHLY, CDR2 FYNNEI, per germline. The CDR3 has 18 amino acids. Here the CDR3 reads CASSGPSGGPRGGGEQFF. CDR3 nucleotides: TGTGCCAGCAGTGGGCCTAGCGGGGGCCCTCGAGGCGGGGGTGAGCAGTTCTTC.

V is TRBV28 and J is TRBJ1-1; the match to TRBD1 covers 7 bases. CDR3 length equals 12 residues. The germline gives CDR1 MDHEN, CDR2 SYDVKM. V was pared by 6 bases and J by 11 bases, with 9 bases of the junction left unmatched. The CDR3 is CASSSTGEIAFF. CDR3 in DNA: TGTGCCAGCAGCAGCACAGGGGAGATCGCTTTCTTT.

This clone was counted once. CDR3 bases: TGCGCCAGCAGTCCGTTGTGGGGGGGGAACTACGAGCAGTACTTC. Translation: CASSPLWGGNYEQYF. This chain joins TRBV4-1 and TRBJ2-7, with TRBD2 matching 7 bases. Germline V lookup: CDR1 MGHRA, CDR2 YSYEKL. The CDR3 is 15 amino acids. V was pared by 6 bases and J by 3 bases, with 11 bases of the junction left unmatched.